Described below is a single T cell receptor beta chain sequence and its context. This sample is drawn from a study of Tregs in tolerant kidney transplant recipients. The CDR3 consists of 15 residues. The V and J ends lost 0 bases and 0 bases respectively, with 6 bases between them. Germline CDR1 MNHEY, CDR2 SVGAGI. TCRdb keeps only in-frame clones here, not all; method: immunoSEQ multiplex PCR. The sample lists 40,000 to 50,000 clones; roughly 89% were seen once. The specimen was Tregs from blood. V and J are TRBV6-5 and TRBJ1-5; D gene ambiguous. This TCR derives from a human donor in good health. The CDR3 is CASSYSGYSNQPQHF. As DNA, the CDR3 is TGTGCCAGCAGTTACTCAGGGTATAGCAATCAGCCCCAGCATTTT.